Listed here is a single T cell receptor beta chain. Its antigen remains unknown. The record originates from a study of T cell responses to AZD1222 COVID-19 vaccine. The CDR3 consists of 16 residues. V dropped 1 base and J dropped 2 bases, with 12 bases sitting between them. Germline CDR1 is LNHNV and CDR2 is YYDKDF (reference sequence). Study results and caveats: Spike was spanned by vaccine-associated CD4 TCRs, with dominance at 160-218 and 743-854. None of the repertoires were sampled until the peak T cell response had passed. Females made up more of the donors, who were largely white British, and clonal diversity may have come out too low. Spike-specific TCR breadth rose after two AZD1222 doses, and depth rose as well.

Clones were sequenced by immunoSEQ multiplex PCR, and TCRdb holds only the in-frame ones, with some missing. The data contain more than 140,000 clones, approximately 90% of them seen just once; the ten biggest clones take up 5%. The J gene is TRBJ1-5, the V gene TRBV15, with D unclear. Material: peripheral blood, obtained on day 0 of AZD1222 vaccination. The receptor comes from an adult in good health. CDR3 nucleotides: TGTGCCACCAGCAGAGGGAAGGCTGCCGGCAATCAGCCCCAGCATTTT. It specifies CATSRGKAAGNQPQHF.